The rows below give T cell receptor beta chains drawn from one sample of a study of regulatory T cells in long-lasting Graves disease. TCRdb ran MiXCR on the multiplex PCR reads and lists one entry per CDR3 protein. The top ten hold about 32% of the sample, which has around 320,000 distinct CDR3 sequences, over 15% seen once. The same sample was also used in a study of T cells in Graves' hyperthyroidism and ophthalmopathy.

Material: peripheral blood mononuclear cells (PBMCs), obtained at new diagnosis, from a patient treated with antithyroid drugs. The receptor source for this set is a man aged 35 to 55 with Graves disease. CDR3s include the opening cysteine and the closing phenylalanine or tryptophan. Each record gives: V gene, clone size, CDR3 protein. The listing skips clone size in some rows; elsewhere it reads once, few, many or a size class.

V gene: TRBV30
clone size: few
CDR3 protein: CAWGKGSQEAFF

V gene: TRBV7-2
clone size: .
CDR3 protein: CASSPPQGSGYNGQFF

V gene: TRBV19
clone size: once
CDR3 protein: CASSEMSSYNEQFF

V gene: TRBV7-2
clone size: many
CDR3 protein: CASSAGAGGTYEQYF

V gene: TRBV5-5
clone size: many
CDR3 protein: CASSLPGLDEQYF

V gene: TRBV11-3
clone size: .
CDR3 protein: CASGVGLEGTGELFF

V gene: TRBV5-7
clone size: .
CDR3 protein: CASSPDGRGRLSNQPQHF

V gene: TRBV9
clone size: .
CDR3 protein: CASSGLAGADNTGELFF

V gene: TRBV7-2
clone size: many
CDR3 protein: CASSFDRAKKYF

V gene: TRBV9
clone size: many
CDR3 protein: CASSVSRDSYEQYF

V gene: TRBV4-1
clone size: many
CDR3 protein: CASSAASQETQYF

V gene: TRBV13
clone size: many
CDR3 protein: CASSPPPHLTWNNEQFF

V gene: TRBV5-1
clone size: .
CDR3 protein: CASTLGGKNTEASF

V gene: TRBV30
clone size: many
CDR3 protein: CAWSVTGNIQYF

V gene: TRBV12-3/TRBV12-4
clone size: many
CDR3 protein: CASSSPRRDGYTF

V gene: TRBV28
clone size: few
CDR3 protein: CASSLGGSFYGYTF

V gene: TRBV2
clone size: many
CDR3 protein: CASSDSGANQPQHF

V gene: TRBV3-1
clone size: few
CDR3 protein: CASSPRTGYSFAGYTF

V gene: TRBV20-1
clone size: many
CDR3 protein: CSASRAGAYSTETQYF

V gene: TRBV18
clone size: many
CDR3 protein: CASSFVGARTEAFF

V gene: TRBV19
clone size: once
CDR3 protein: CASSIGIMNTEAFF

V gene: TRBV18
clone size: many
CDR3 protein: CASSLTPEDTQYF

V gene: TRBV5-4
clone size: .
CDR3 protein: CASTFTGGETQYF